A single sample is the source of the 6 T cell receptor beta chains below, sequenced in a study of T-cell reconstitution after alpha-beta-depleted transplantation in children (dated by TCRdb to the mid-2010s). The protocol used for the library was PCR. Reads for this sample came from an Illumina HiSeq 2500. TCR libraries were prepared with molecular barcoding, using unique molecular identifiers to normalize TCRbeta repertoire quantification. Using fastp at Q25 and MiXCR, TCRdb reprocessed the public reads and kept productive beta chains. One record per CDR3 amino acid sequence lists the most common genes and DNA. Here the sample has fewer than 550,000 distinct CDR3 sequences; under 13% occur a single time. The ten largest clones add up to over 4.5% of the sample. The sequenced sample was PBMCs from the stem cell graft donor, obtained from the stem cell graft. The receptors come from a human donor who donated a stem cell graft to a child with acute myeloid leukemia.

The chain links TRBV21-1 to TRBJ2-7; TRBD1 is taken as the D call from the table, unchecked against the DNA. TRBV21-1 corresponds to a pseudogene. The CDR3 loop spans 16 amino acids. CDR3 DNA: TGTGCCAGCAGCAAATTCTGGACAGGGAGCTCCTACGAGCAGTACGTC. Translated, it gives CASSKFWTGSSYEQYV.

This chain uses TRBV7-9 with TRBJ1-5; D gene ambiguous. Germline V lookup: CDR1 SEHNR, CDR2 FQNEAQ (reference sequence). Trimming pared 4 bases from V and 6 bases from J, leaving 19 bases between. This CDR3 comprises 16 residues. The CDR3 region is CASSSMETKWGQPQHF. DNA for the CDR3: TGTGCCAGCAGCTCAATGGAGACAAAATGGGGTCAGCCCCAGCATTTT.

The table lists this clonotype with many counts. The chain links TRBV5-1 to TRBJ2-3, with 13 bases that match TRBD2. The J segment lost 2 bases and the V segment lost 5 bases, leaving 5 bases of the junction unmatched. The CDR3 is 16 residues long. Germline loops: CDR1 SGHRS, CDR2 YFSETQ. The CDR3 region is CASRLTSGGFTDTQYF. The CDR3 DNA follows: TGCGCCAGCAGGTTGACTAGCGGGGGGTTCACAGATACGCAGTATTTT.

This clonotype has only a few counts. The V call is TRBV5-1, the J call TRBJ2-5, with D uncertain. The V end lost 0 bases, the J end lost 5 bases, and 14 bases lay between the germline ends. This CDR3 comprises 15 residues. Germline V gene sequence: CDR1 SGHRS, CDR2 YFSETQ. For the CDR3, the DNA is TGCGCCAGCAGCTTGGTTACACAGCTGGGGGAGACCCAGTACTTC. It specifies CASSLVTQLGETQYF.

The CDR3 nucleotides are TGCAGCGTTGAGCAGGGCAACCAAGAGACCCAGTACTTC. Its protein is CSVEQGNQETQYF. The gene calls are TRBV29-1 and TRBJ2-5; tentatively, D is TRBD1 (5 bases). In germline, CDR1 is SQVTM, CDR2 ANQGSEA. This CDR3 is built from 13 residues. Trimming cost V 3 bases and J 0 bases, with 8 bases left between them.

This sequence joins TRBV20-1 and TRBJ1-5; the D gene is possibly TRBD1 (6 bases). CDR3 length: 15 amino acids. Trimming cost V 0 bases and J 6 bases, with 15 bases left between them. In germline, CDR1 is DFQATT, CDR2 SNEGSKA (reference sequence). CDR3 sequence reads: CSARDPQGLGQPQHF. In DNA form, the CDR3 reads TGCAGTGCTAGAGATCCTCAGGGGTTAGGTCAGCCCCAGCATTTT.